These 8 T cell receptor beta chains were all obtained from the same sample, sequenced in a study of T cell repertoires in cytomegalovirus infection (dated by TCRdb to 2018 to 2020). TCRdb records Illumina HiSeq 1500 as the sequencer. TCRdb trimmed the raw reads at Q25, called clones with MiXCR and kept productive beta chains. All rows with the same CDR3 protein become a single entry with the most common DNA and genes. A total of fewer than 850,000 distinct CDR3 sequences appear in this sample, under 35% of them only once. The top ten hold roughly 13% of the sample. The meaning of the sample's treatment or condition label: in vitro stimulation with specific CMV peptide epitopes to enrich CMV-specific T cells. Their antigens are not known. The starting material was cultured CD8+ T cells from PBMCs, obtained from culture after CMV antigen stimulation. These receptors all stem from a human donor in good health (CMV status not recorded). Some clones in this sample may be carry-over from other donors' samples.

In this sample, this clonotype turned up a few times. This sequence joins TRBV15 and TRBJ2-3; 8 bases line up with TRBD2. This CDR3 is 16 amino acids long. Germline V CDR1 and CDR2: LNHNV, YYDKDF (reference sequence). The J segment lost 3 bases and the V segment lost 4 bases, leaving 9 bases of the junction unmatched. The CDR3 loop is CATSTTSGRGTDTQYF. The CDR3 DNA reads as TGTGCCACCAGCACTACTAGCGGTAGAGGGACAGATACGCAGTATTTT.

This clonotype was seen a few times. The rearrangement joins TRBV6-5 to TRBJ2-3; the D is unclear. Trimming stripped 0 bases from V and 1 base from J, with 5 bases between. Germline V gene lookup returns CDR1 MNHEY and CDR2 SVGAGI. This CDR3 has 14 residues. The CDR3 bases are TGTGCCAGCAGTTACTCGAAAGGCACAGATACGCAGTATTTT. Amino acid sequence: CASSYSKGTDTQYF.

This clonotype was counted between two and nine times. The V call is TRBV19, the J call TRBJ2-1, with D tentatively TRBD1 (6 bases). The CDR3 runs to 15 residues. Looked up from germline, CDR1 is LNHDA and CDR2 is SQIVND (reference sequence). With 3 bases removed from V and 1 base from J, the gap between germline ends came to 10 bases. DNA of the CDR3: TGTGCCAGTAGTATCGGGACACAGTCCTACAATGAGCAGTTCTTC. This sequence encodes CASSIGTQSYNEQFF.

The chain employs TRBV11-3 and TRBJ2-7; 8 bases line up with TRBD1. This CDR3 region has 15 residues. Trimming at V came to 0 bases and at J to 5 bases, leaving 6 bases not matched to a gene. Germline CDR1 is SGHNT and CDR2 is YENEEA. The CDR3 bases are TGTGCCAGCAGCTTAGATCGTGGACAGGGACACGAGCAGTACTTC. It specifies CASSLDRGQGHEQYF.

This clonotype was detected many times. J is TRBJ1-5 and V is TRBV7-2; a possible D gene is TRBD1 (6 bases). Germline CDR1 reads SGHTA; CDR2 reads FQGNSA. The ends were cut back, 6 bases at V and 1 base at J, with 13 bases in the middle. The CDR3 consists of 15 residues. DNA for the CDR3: TGTGCCAGCAGGTACAGGGATGTGAGCAATCAGCCCCAGCATTTT. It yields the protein CASRYRDVSNQPQHF.

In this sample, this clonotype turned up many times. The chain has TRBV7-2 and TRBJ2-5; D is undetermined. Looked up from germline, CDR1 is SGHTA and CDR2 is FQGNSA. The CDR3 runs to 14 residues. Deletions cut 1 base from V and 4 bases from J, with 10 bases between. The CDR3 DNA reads TGTGCCAGCAGCTTAGGCGGTCGGAGAGAGACCCAGTACTTC. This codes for CASSLGGRRETQYF.

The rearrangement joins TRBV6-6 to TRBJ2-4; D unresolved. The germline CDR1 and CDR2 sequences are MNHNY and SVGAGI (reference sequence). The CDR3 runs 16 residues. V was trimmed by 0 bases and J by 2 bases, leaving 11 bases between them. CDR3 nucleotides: TGTGCCAGCAGTTACTCGAGTGGAGACTCCAAAAACATTCAGTACTTC. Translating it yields CASSYSSGDSKNIQYF.

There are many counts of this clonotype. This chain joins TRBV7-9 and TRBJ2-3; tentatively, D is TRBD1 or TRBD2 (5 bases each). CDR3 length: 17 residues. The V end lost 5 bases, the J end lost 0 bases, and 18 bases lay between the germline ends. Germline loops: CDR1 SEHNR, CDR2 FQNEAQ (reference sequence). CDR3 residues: CASSVALRGTSTDTQYF. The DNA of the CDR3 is TGTGCCAGCAGCGTGGCCCTCAGAGGGACGAGCACAGATACGCAGTATTTT.